This T cell receptor beta chain was sequenced for a study of T cell responses to AZD1222 COVID-19 vaccine. V was pared by 8 bases and J by 3 bases, with 10 bases between. The CDR3 spans 13 residues. This clone showed up many times. Its antigen is as yet unknown. Study-wide results and limits: Among those given AZD1222, only five or six were seropositive at baseline. White British donors predominated, females outnumbered males, and clonal diversity was possibly underestimated.

Produced via immunoSEQ multiplex PCR; TCRdb's table is partial and in-frame only. Of roughly 120,000 clones in the sample, about 88% were seen once. The sequence was obtained from an adult in good health. The sequences come from peripheral blood, collected on day 0 of AZD1222 vaccination. V is TRBV12-3 or TRBV12-4 and J is TRBJ2-2; possibly TRBD1 for D (5 bases). The CDR3 reads CASGSQDTGELFF. CDR3 bases: TGTGCCAGCGGATCACAGGACACCGGGGAGCTGTTTTTT.